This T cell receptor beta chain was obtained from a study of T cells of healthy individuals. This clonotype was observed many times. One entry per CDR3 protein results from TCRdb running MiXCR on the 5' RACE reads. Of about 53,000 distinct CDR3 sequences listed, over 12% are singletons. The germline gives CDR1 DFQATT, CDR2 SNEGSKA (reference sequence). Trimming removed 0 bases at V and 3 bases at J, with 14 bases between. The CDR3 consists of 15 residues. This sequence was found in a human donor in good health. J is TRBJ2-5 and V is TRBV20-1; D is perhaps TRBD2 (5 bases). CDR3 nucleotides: TGCAGTGCTAGAGATAACAGTCCGGGGAAAGAGACCCAGTACTTC. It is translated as CSARDNSPGKETQYF.